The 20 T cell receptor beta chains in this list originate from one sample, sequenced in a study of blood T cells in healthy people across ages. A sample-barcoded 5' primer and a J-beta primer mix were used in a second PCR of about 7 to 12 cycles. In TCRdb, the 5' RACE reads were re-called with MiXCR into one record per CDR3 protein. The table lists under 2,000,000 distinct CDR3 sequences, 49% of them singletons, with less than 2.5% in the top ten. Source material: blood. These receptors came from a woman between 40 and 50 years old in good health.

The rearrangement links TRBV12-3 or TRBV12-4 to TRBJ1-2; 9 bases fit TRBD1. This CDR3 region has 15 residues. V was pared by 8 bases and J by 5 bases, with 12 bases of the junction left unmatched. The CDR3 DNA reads TGTGCCAGCCGAAGGGCGACGGGACAGGGATATGGCTACACCTTC. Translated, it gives CASRRATGQGYGYTF.

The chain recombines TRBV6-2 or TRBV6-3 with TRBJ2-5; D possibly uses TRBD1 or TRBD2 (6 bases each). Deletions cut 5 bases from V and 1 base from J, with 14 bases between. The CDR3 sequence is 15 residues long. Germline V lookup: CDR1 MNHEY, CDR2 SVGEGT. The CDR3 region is CASSDGQTSQETQYF. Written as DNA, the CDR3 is TGTGCCAGCAGTGACGGACAGACTAGCCAAGAGACCCAGTACTTC.

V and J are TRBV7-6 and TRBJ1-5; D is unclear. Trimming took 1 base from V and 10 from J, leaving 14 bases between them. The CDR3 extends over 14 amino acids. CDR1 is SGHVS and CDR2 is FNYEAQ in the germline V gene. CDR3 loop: CASSLGEQLGPQHF. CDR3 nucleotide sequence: TGTGCCAGCAGCTTAGGAGAGCAACTCGGACCCCAGCATTTT.

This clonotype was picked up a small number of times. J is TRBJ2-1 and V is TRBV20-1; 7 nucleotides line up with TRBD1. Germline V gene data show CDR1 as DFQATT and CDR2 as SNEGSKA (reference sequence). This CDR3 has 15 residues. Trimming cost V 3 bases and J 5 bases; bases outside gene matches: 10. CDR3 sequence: CSARAGGSPNNEQFF. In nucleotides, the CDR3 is TGCAGTGCTAGGGCAGGGGGTAGCCCGAACAATGAGCAGTTCTTC.

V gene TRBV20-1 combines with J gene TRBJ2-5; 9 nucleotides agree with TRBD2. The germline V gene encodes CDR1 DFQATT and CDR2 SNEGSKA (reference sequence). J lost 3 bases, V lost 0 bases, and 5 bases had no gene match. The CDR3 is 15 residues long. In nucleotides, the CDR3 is TGCAGTGCTAGAGATCACAGACTAGCGGAAGAGACCCAGTACTTC. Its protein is CSARDHRLAEETQYF.

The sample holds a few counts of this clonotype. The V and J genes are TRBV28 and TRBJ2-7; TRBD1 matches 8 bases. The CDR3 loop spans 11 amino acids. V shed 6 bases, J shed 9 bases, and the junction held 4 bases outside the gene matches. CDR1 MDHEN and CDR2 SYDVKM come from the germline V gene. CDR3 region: CASSQGQGQYF. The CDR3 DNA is TGTGCCAGCAGCCAAGGACAGGGGCAGTACTTC. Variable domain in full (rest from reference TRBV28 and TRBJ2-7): DVKVTQSSRYLVKRTGEKVFLECVQDMDHENMFWYRQDPGLGLRLIYFSYDVKMKEKGDIPEGYSVSREKKERFSLILESASTNQTSMYLCASSQGQGQYFGPGTRLTVT.

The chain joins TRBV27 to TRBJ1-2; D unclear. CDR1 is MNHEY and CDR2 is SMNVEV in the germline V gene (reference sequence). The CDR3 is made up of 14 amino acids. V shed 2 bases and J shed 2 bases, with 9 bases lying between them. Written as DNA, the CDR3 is TGTGCCAGCAGTTTAACCCCTAGCAACTATGGCTACACCTTC. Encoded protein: CASSLTPSNYGYTF.

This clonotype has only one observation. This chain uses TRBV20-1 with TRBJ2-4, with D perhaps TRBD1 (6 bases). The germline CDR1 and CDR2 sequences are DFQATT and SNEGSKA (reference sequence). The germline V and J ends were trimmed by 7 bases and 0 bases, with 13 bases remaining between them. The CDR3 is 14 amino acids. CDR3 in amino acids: CSGEGVLAKNIQYF. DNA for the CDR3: TGCAGTGGAGAGGGGGTCCTAGCCAAAAACATTCAGTACTTC.

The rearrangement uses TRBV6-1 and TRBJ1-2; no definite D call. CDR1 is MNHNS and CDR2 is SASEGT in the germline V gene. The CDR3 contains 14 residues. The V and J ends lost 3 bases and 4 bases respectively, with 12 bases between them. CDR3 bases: TGTGCCAGCAGTGAGACGGGCCGCGGCTATGGCTACACCTTC. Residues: CASSETGRGYGYTF.

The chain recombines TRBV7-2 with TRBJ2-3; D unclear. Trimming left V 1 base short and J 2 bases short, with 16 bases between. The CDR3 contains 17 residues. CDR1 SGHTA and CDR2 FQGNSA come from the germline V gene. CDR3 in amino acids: CASSLESRAAPTDTQYF. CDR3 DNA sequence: TGTGCCAGCAGCTTAGAGTCCCGGGCAGCCCCCACAGATACGCAGTATTTT.

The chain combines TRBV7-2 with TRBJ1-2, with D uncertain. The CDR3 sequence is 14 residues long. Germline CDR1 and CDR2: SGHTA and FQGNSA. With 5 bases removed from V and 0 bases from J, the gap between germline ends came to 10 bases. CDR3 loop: CASSQGPANYGYTF. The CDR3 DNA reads TGTGCCAGCAGCCAAGGACCGGCTAACTATGGCTACACCTTC.

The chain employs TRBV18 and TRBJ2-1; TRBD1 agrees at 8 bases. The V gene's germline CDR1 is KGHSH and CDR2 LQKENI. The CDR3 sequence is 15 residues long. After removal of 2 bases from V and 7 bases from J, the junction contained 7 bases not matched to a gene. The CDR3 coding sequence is TGTGCCAGCTCACCAAAGGACAGGGTGGTGAATGAGCAGTTCTTC. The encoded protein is CASSPKDRVVNEQFF.

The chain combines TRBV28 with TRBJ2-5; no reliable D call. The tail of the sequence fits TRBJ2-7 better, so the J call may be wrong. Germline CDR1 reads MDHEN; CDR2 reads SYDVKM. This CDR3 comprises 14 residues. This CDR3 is CASSHRGEGDEQYF. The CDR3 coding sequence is TGTGCCAGCAGTCACCGAGGTGAAGGAGACGAGCAGTACTTC.

The CDR3 is CASSPRYRGGRTEAFF. The DNA of the CDR3 is TGTGCCAGCAGTCCGAGGTACAGGGGGGGTAGGACTGAAGCTTTCTTT. V gene TRBV27 combines with J gene TRBJ1-1; TRBD1 aligns across 8 bases. Germline loops: CDR1 MNHEY, CDR2 SMNVEV (reference sequence). With V trimmed by 5 bases and J by 5 bases, 13 bases remained unmatched. The CDR3 is made up of 16 amino acids.

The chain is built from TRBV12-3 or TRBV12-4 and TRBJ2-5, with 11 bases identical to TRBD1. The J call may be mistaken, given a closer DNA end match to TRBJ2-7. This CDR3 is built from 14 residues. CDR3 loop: CASRGQGAGYEQYF. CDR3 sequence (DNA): TGTGCCAGCAGAGGACAGGGGGCCGGCTACGAGCAGTACTTC.

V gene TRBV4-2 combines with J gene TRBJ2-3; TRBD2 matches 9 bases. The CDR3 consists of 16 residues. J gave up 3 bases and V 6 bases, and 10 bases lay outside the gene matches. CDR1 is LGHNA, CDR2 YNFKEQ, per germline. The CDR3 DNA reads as TGTGCCAGCAGTCAGGGTAGCGGGGGATTGACAGATACGCAGTATTTT. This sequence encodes CASSQGSGGLTDTQYF.

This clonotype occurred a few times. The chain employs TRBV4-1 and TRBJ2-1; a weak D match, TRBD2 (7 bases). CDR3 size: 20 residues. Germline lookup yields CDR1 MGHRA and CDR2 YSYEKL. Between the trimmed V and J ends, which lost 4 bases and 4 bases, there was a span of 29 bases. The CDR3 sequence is CASSLGYGGQTLAMYNEQFF. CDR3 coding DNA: TGCGCCAGCAGCCTTGGTTACGGGGGGCAGACACTAGCTATGTACAATGAGCAGTTCTTC.

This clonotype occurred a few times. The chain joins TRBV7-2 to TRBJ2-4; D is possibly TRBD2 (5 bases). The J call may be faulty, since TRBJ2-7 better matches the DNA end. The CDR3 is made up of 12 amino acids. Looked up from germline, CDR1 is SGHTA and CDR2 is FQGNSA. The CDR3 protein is CASSLLVAEQYF. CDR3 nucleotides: TGTGCCAGCAGCCTACTAGTTGCCGAGCAGTACTTC.

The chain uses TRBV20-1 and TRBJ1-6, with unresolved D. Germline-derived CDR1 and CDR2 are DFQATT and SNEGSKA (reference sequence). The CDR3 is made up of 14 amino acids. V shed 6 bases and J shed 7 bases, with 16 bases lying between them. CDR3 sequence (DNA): TGCAGTGCCACTGACCCTACGGCCAATTCACCCCTCCACTTT. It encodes CSATDPTANSPLHF.

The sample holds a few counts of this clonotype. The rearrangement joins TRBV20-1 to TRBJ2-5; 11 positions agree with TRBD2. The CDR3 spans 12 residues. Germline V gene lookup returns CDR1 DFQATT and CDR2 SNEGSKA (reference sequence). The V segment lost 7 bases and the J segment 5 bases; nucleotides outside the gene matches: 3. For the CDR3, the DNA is TGCAGTGTGATAGCGGGGGGGGAGACCCAGTACTTC. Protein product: CSVIAGGETQYF.